This T cell receptor beta chain comes out of a study of blood T cell repertoires in COVID-19. As for the study in general: Samples representing acute and convalescent COVID-19 were sourced from the United States, Italy and Spain. The cDNA or gDNA used as material had been derived from T cells, B-cell-depleted T cells, or PBMCs.

Sequenced by immunoSEQ multiplex PCR; TCRdb stores in-frame clones only, minus some. The sample holds 250,000 to 300,000 clones, 88% seen once. This clone is a singleton in its sample. The specimen sequenced was PBMCs or T cells enriched from blood (not recorded which). The sequence was collected from a woman in her twenties or thirties who had recovered from COVID-19.

The CDR3 region has the DNA TGTGCCAGCAGCCCCCCCGGGACTCTTTACAATGAGCAGTTCTTC. As protein: CASSPPGTLYNEQFF. The chain uses TRBV14 and TRBJ2-1, with D perhaps matching TRBD2 (6 bases). Trimming cost V 4 bases and J 4 bases, with 14 bases left between them. Germline CDR1 and CDR2: SGHDN and FVKESK. The CDR3 covers 15 residues.